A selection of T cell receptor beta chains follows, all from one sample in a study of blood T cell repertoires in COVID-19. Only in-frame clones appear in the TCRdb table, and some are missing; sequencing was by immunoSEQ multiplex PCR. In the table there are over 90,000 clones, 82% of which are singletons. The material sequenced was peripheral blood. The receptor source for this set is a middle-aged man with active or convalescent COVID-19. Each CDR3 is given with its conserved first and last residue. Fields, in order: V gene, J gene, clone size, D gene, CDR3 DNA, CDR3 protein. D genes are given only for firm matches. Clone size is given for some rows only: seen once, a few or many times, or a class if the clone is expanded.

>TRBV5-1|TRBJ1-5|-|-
TGCGCCAGCAGCTTGAGTGCAGGGGCTAATCAGCCCCAGCATTTT
CASSLSAGANQPQHF
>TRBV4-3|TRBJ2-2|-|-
TGCGCCAGCAGCCAAGATTGGACAAAAGACCGGGAGCTGTTTTTT
CASSQDWTKDRELFF
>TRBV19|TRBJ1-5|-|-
TGTGCCAGTAGTATTACGGGGGGAAATCAGCCCCAGCATTTT
CASSITGGNQPQHF
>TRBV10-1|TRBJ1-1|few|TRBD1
TGCGCCAGCAGTGAGTCGGGACAGGGGTCGGGCACTGAAGCTTTCTTT
CASSESGQGSGTEAFF
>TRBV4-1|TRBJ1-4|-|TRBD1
TGCGCCAGCAGCCAAGAAGGGGGCAAGGGCACTAATGAAAAACTGTTTTTT
CASSQEGGKGTNEKLFF
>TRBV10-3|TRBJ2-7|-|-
TGTGCCATCAGTGACCGGGACACCAAAACCTACGAGCAGTACTTC
CAISDRDTKTYEQYF
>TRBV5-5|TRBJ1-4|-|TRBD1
TGTGCCAGCAGCTTGGGGACAGGGGGTGAAAAACTGTTTTTT
CASSLGTGGEKLFF
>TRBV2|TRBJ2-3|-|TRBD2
TGTGCCAGCAGTGAAGAGGCGGGGGGCACAGATACGCAGTATTTT
CASSEEAGGTDTQYF
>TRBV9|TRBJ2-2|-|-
TGTGCCAGCAGCGTAGATAGTCAGGGAAACACCGGGGAGCTGTTTTTT
CASSVDSQGNTGELFF
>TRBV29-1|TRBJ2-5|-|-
TGCAGCGTTGAAACGGCAGGGTCATCCAGGGAGACCCAGTACTTC
CSVETAGSSRETQYF
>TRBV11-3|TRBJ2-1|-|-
TGTGCCAGCAGCTTAGATCAGACTAGCAATGAGCAGTTCTTC
CASSLDQTSNEQFF
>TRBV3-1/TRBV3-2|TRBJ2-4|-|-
TGTGCCAGCAGCCTGATTGCACAGGGAAACATTCAGTACTTC
CASSLIAQGNIQYF
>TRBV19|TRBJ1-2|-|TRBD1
TGTGCCAGTAGTATCGGGGACAGGGCCGACTATGGCTACACCTTC
CASSIGDRADYGYTF
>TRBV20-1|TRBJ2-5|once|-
TGCAGTGCAAGCGCCGGAGAGACCCAGTACTTC
CSASAGETQYF
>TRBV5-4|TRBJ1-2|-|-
TGTGCCAGCCTCTGGGGGGAGGGCTATGGCTACACCTTC
CASLWGEGYGYTF
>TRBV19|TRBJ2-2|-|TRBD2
TGTGCCAGTAGGGTAGCGGGGGGGCGAAGGACCGGGGAGCTGTTTTTT
CASRVAGGRRTGELFF
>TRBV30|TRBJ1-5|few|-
TGTGCCTGGAATTGGACTTCCGGTGATCAGCCCCAGCATTTT
CAWNWTSGDQPQHF
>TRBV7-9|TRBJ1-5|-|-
TGTGCCAGCAGCTCTCAGGGAGGCGATCAGCCCCAGCATTTT
CASSSQGGDQPQHF
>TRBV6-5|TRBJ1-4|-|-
TGTGCCAGCAGGGGAGGGTATAATGAAAAACTGTTTTTT
CASRGGYNEKLFF
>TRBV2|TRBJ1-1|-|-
TGTGCCAGCAGTGGCCCGGGAAGAACTGAAGCTTTCTTT
CASSGPGRTEAFF
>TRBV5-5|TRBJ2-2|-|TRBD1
TGTGCCAGCAGCTCGAGGACAGGGACCACCGGGGAGCTGTTTTTT
CASSSRTGTTGELFF
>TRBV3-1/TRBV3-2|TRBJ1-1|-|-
TGTGCCAGCAGCCCCTACTCGACAGCTGCGACTGAAGCTTTCTTT
CASSPYSTAATEAFF
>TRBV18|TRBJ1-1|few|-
TGTGCCAGCTCACCACCTCAGACTTTCACTGAAGCTTTCTTT
CASSPPQTFTEAFF
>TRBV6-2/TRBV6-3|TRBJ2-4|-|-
TGTGCCAGCAGTTACAACGAGGGACTAGCCAAAAACATTCAGTACTTC
CASSYNEGLAKNIQYF
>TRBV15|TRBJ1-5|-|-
TGTGCCACCAGCAGAGTAGGGGCCGGTTATAGCAATCAGCCCCAGCATTTT
CATSRVGAGYSNQPQHF
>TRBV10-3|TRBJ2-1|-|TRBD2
TGTGCCATCAGTGGGAATTCGGGACTAGCGGGGTATGAGCAGTTCTTC
CAISGNSGLAGYEQFF
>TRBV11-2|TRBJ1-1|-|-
TGTGCCAGCAGCTCGCAGGTCCAGACCACTGAAGCTTTCTTT
CASSSQVQTTEAFF
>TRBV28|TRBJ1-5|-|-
TGTGCCAGCACTCGGACTCCCCATAGCAATCAGCCCCAGCATTTT
CASTRTPHSNQPQHF
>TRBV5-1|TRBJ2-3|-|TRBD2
TGCGCCAGCAGCGAACGGACTAGCTCCGTAGATACGCAGTATTTT
CASSERTSSVDTQYF